A single sample gave rise to the 9 T cell receptor beta chains below, sequenced in a study of T-cell memory formation after mild COVID-19. TCRdb reanalysed the 5' RACE reads using MiXCR and keeps one entry per CDR3 protein. The top ten hold around 2.4% of the sample, which has approximately 150,000 distinct CDR3 sequences, approximately 21% seen once. The specimen was PBMCs or a T cell subset sorted from them (not recorded which). The receptors come from an adult woman who had mild COVID-19 (a few samples of this study predate the infection). Cell type and time point are not known.

The table lists this clonotype with many counts. The rearrangement uses TRBV24-1 and TRBJ2-5, with D uncertain. Germline lookup yields CDR1 KGHDR and CDR2 SFDVKD. This CDR3 spans 15 amino acids. Trimming removed 4 bases at V and 2 bases at J, with 13 bases between. The CDR3 is CATSDPRQSQETQYF. The CDR3 DNA follows: TGTGCCACCAGTGACCCAAGACAATCTCAAGAGACCCAGTACTTC.

This chain links TRBV7-9 with TRBJ1-3; tentatively, D is TRBD1 (6 bases). This CDR3 comprises 16 residues. The V end was cut by 4 bases, the J end by 4 bases, with 17 bases between. CDR1 is SEHNR and CDR2 is FQNEAQ in the germline V gene (reference sequence). CDR3 DNA sequence: TGTGCCAGCAGCTCCCCCCGGGGGGCGAGAGGAAACACCATATATTTT. Encoded protein: CASSSPRGARGNTIYF.

This rearrangement joins TRBV5-1 to TRBJ2-7; 10 nucleotides align to TRBD2. V was clipped by 5 bases and J by 2 bases; unmatched bases: 4. This CDR3 is 14 amino acids long. In germline, CDR1 is SGHRS, CDR2 YFSETQ. In DNA, the CDR3 is TGCGCCAGCAGAGAAACTAGCGGGGCCTACGAGCAGTACTTC. This encodes CASRETSGAYEQYF. Combining the CDR3 with reference TRBV5-1 and TRBJ2-7 gives the whole variable domain KAGVTQTPRYLIKTRGQQVTLSCSPISGHRSVSWYQQTPGQGLQFLFEYFSETQRNKGNFPGRFSGRQFSNSRSEMNVSTLELGDSALYLCASRETSGAYEQYFGPGTRLTVT.

This chain joins TRBV12-3 or TRBV12-4 and TRBJ2-3; no clear D. V lost 4 bases and J 4 bases, leaving 15 bases between the germline ends. This CDR3 spans 15 amino acids. CDR3 sequence: CASSSAASRADTQYF. The CDR3 region has the DNA TGTGCCAGCAGTTCCGCAGCGAGCCGGGCAGATACGCAGTATTTT.

The chain joins TRBV7-8 to TRBJ1-1, with D possibly matching TRBD1 (6 bases). The germline V gene has CDR1 SGHVS and CDR2 FQNEAQ. The CDR3 sequence is 18 residues long. Trimming removed 1 base from V and 3 bases from J, with 21 bases in between. The CDR3 here is CASSLVPWVRGRDTEAFF. In DNA, the CDR3 is TGTGCCAGCAGCTTAGTCCCTTGGGTCAGGGGCAGAGACACTGAAGCTTTCTTT.

The rearrangement joins TRBV7-2 to TRBJ1-1, with TRBD1 identical over 7 bases. Germline CDR1 and CDR2: SGHTA and FQGNSA. V lost 5 bases and J lost 2; bases outside the gene matches: 8. CDR3 length: 15 amino acids. CDR3 coding DNA: TGTGCCAGCAGCCCACGGGACAGCGCTAACACTGAAGCTTTCTTT. It specifies CASSPRDSANTEAFF. Full variable domain (missing parts from reference TRBV7-2 and TRBJ1-1): GAGVSQSPSNKVTEKGKDVELRCDPISGHTALYWYRQSLGQGLEFLIYFQGNSAPDKSGLPSDRFSAERTGGSVSTLTIQRTQQEDSAVYLCASSPRDSANTEAFFGQGTRLTVV.

J is TRBJ1-1 and V is TRBV6-1; D remains unclear. The CDR3 loop spans 14 amino acids. Germline assignment: CDR1 MNHNS and CDR2 SASEGT. Trimming left V 8 bases short and J 1 base short, with 14 bases between. The CDR3 is CASSQTGPNTEAFF. The CDR3 nucleotides read TGTGCCAGCTCTCAGACGGGTCCGAACACTGAAGCTTTCTTT.

This clonotype was seen ten or more times. The rearrangement links TRBV7-2 to TRBJ2-7; 11 positions agree with TRBD2. Trimming at V came to 5 bases and at J to 3 bases, leaving 9 bases not matched to a gene. The CDR3 length is 16 residues. Looked up from germline, CDR1 is SGHTA and CDR2 is FQGNSA. CDR3 loop: CASSVTSGSPFYEQYF. The DNA of the CDR3 is TGTGCCAGCAGCGTCACTAGCGGGAGCCCTTTCTACGAGCAGTACTTC.

The chain joins TRBV5-1 to TRBJ2-7, with a possible D match to TRBD2 (5 bases). The CDR3 sequence is 14 residues long. The V and J ends lost 3 bases and 5 bases respectively, with 15 bases between them. The germline V gene encodes CDR1 SGHRS and CDR2 YFSETQ. The CDR3 region is CASSSERLGHEQYF. The CDR3 nucleotides are TGCGCCAGCAGCTCCGAGCGGTTGGGCCACGAGCAGTACTTC.